One sample yielded the 11 T cell receptor beta chains listed below, sequenced in a study of Graves' ophthalmopathy and Graves' hyperthyroidism. Amplification of TCR beta CDR3 regions used RNA transcripts. HTBI primers were employed in first-round RT-PCR, then a second-round multiplex PCR followed. MiXCR, run by TCRdb on the multiplex PCR reads, gives a single entry per CDR3 protein. Altogether about 480,000 distinct CDR3 sequences are present, approximately 15% being singletons, with the ten largest covering roughly 9.8%. The sequenced material came from blood. The receptor source for this set is a woman in her thirties with Graves' ophthalmopathy.

The sample holds many counts of this clonotype. This sequence joins TRBV20-1 and TRBJ2-7; D is undetermined. Germline assignment: CDR1 DFQATT and CDR2 SNEGSKA (reference sequence). The ends were cut back, 3 bases at V and 6 bases at J, with 12 bases in the middle. This CDR3 has 12 amino acids. The CDR3, as DNA: TGCAGTGCTAGGGTTCATGGGCCCGAGCAGTACTTC. Protein sequence: CSARVHGPEQYF.

This clonotype has at least ten counts. The chain has TRBV6-4 and TRBJ1-1; unclear D gene. V shed 1 base and J shed 0 bases, with 9 bases lying between them. The CDR3 runs 15 residues. Germline values: CDR1 MRHNA, CDR2 SNTAGT. The CDR3 nucleotides read TGTGCCAGCAGTGACTTAGTCCGAATGAACACTGAAGCTTTCTTT. Its translation is CASSDLVRMNTEAFF.

The table lists this clonotype with many counts. This chain joins TRBV12-3 or TRBV12-4 and TRBJ1-3; D is perhaps TRBD1 (5 bases). V dropped 1 base and J dropped 0 bases, with 7 bases sitting between them. This CDR3 is 15 amino acids long. As DNA, the CDR3 is TGTGCCAGCAGTTTAGAACAGGTCTCTGGAAACACCATATATTTT. Residues: CASSLEQVSGNTIYF.

This clonotype was seen more than once but under ten times. The V and J genes are TRBV11-2 and TRBJ2-4, with 9 bases that match TRBD2. CDR3 length: 13 residues. The trim removed 7 bases at V and 8 bases at J, leaving 6 bases unmatched. Germline V lookup: CDR1 SGHAT, CDR2 FQNNGV. The CDR3 nucleotides are TGTGCCAGCACAGATAGCGGGGGTTACATTCAGTACTTC. Its translation is CASTDSGGYIQYF. The full variable domain, completed using reference TRBV11-2 and TRBJ2-4, is EAGVAQSPRYKIIEKRQSVAFWCNPISGHATLYWYQQILGQGPKLLIQFQNNGVVDDSQLPKDRFSAERLKGVDSTLKIQPAKLEDSAVYLCASTDSGGYIQYFGAGTRLSVL.

This clonotype showed up many times. The chain couples TRBV28 to TRBJ1-1; no clear D. The CDR3 covers 15 residues. Germline V CDR1 and CDR2: MDHEN, SYDVKM. The germline V and J ends were trimmed by 3 bases and 0 bases, with 11 bases remaining between them. DNA for the CDR3: TGTGCCAGCAGTTTCTGGGAAAAGGTGAACACTGAAGCTTTCTTT. Translating gives CASSFWEKVNTEAFF.

This chain uses TRBV6-5 with TRBJ2-7, with 9 bases lining up with TRBD2. Germline CDR1 is MNHEY and CDR2 is SVGAGI. V lost 4 bases, J lost 5 bases, and 9 bases stayed unmatched. The CDR3 runs 15 residues. The CDR3 region is CASSSLSGSKNEQYF. CDR3 nucleotide sequence: TGTGCCAGCAGTTCCCTTAGCGGGAGTAAAAACGAGCAGTACTTC.

The CDR3 DNA reads TGTGCCAGCGGGACCACCAATTCACCCCTCCACTTT. Amino acids: CASGTTNSPLHF. This chain joins TRBV7-9 and TRBJ1-6, with D possibly TRBD1 on 5 matching bases. Trimming took 8 bases from V and 7 from J, leaving 9 bases between them. From germline, CDR1 is SEHNR and CDR2 FQNEAQ (reference sequence). This CDR3 is built from 12 residues. The variable domain in full, completed from reference TRBV7-9 and TRBJ1-6, reads DTGVSQNPRHKITKRGQNVTFRCDPISEHNRLYWYRQTLGQGPEFLTYFQNEAQLEKSRLLSDRFSAERPKGSFSTLEIQRTEQGDSAMYLCASGTTNSPLHFGNGTRLTVT.

This clonotype was recorded at least ten times. V is TRBV6-5 and J is TRBJ1-6, with unresolved D. The CDR3 is made up of 15 amino acids. Deletions cut 2 bases from V and 4 bases from J, with 9 bases between. Germline CDR1 MNHEY, CDR2 SVGAGI. In DNA, the CDR3 is TGTGCCAGCAGTTACCGTTTTGGATATAATTCACCCCTCCACTTT. It codes for CASSYRFGYNSPLHF.

This clonotype was recorded many times. The DNA of the CDR3 is TGTGCCAGCATGATGGGGACAACCCAGTACTTC. Amino acid sequence: CASMMGTTQYF. The genes are TRBV28 and TRBJ2-5; TRBD1 might be the D (6 bases). This CDR3 is 11 amino acids long. Germline CDR1 and CDR2: MDHEN and SYDVKM. V gave up 7 bases and J gave up 8 bases, with 11 bases separating them.

In this sample, this clonotype turned up a few times. This may stem from a read error, because a much larger clone lies one nucleotide away. Lacking the conserved final phenylalanine or tryptophan, this CDR3 likely reflects a read error. V and J are TRBV28 and TRBJ1-5, with D hard to call. The CDR3 has 16 residues. Germline V gene data show CDR1 as MDHEN and CDR2 as SYDVKM. Trimming removed 5 bases at V and 6 bases at J, with 20 bases between. In nucleotides, the CDR3 is TGTGCCAGCAGTCCCCATTCATGGGGTAGCGGTCAGCCCCAGCATTTG. Amino acid sequence: CASSPHSWGSGQPQHL.

The table lists this clonotype with a few counts. The chain employs TRBV7-2 and TRBJ2-5; 9 positions match TRBD2. The V and J ends lost 2 bases and 5 bases, in that order; junction bases with no gene match: 9. The CDR3 contains 16 residues. Germline assignment: CDR1 SGHTA and CDR2 FQGNSA. The CDR3 sequence is CASSLRPAGGRETQYF. Here the CDR3 DNA reads TGTGCCAGCAGCTTAAGACCGGCGGGGGGGCGGGAGACCCAGTACTTC.